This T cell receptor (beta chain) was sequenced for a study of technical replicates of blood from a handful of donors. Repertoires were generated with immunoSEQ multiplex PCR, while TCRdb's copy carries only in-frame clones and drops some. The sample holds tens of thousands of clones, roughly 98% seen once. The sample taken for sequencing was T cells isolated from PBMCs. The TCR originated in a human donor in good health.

This chain's CDR3 is CASKFRGGYEQYF. The CDR3 nucleotides read TGTGCCAGCAAGTTCAGGGGAGGGTACGAGCAGTACTTC. The chain links TRBV28 to TRBJ2-7, with D maybe TRBD2 (7 bases). The germline V gene encodes CDR1 MDHEN and CDR2 SYDVKM. The CDR3 sequence is 13 residues long. Trimming took 7 bases from V and 4 from J, leaving 14 bases between them.